These 2 T cell receptor beta chains were all obtained from the same sample, sequenced in a study of cytomegalovirus exposure and HLA in healthy donors. PCR involved 60 Vbeta and 13 Jbeta primers. The repertoire was sequenced with immunoSEQ multiplex PCR; TCRdb's copy has only in-frame clones and lacks some. The table lists 130,000 or so clones, more than 60% of them singletons. Sequencing was performed on PBMCs. These TCRs come from a woman in her late teens or twenties in good health and CMV-seronegative.

The chain carries TRBV4-1 and TRBJ2-7; D is possibly TRBD1 (5 bases). V lost 4 bases and J lost 2, with 15 bases in between. This CDR3 has 15 amino acids. The germline CDR1 and CDR2 sequences are MGHRA and YSYEKL. CDR3 sequence (DNA): TGCGCCAGCAGCCGACGGGCGGAAGGGGCCTACGAGCAGTACTTC. The encoded protein is CASSRRAEGAYEQYF.

V and J are TRBV7-6 and TRBJ1-1; 7 positions match TRBD1. The J segment lost 1 base and the V segment lost 4 bases, leaving 6 bases of the junction unmatched. CDR3 length: 15 residues. The V gene's germline CDR1 is SGHVS and CDR2 FNYEAQ. This chain's CDR3 is CASSSYRGQNTEAFF. The CDR3, as DNA: TGTGCCAGCAGCTCTTACAGGGGCCAGAACACTGAAGCTTTCTTT.